This T cell receptor beta chain was retrieved from a study of beta chain features in type 1 diabetes. Study-level information: The number of sorted cells examined across all samples was 107,917,701. Whole-study results and caveats: Moderate yet significant TCRB CDR3 shortening was seen in Type 1 diabetes patients in all four CD4+ subsets. Patients' naive, central memory and Treg TCRB repertoires seemed closer to one another than those of healthy donors.

Every isolated RNA sample was fully reverse transcribed, so sequencing captured expressed TCRB transcripts. Profiled with immunoSEQ multiplex PCR; TCRdb holds only in-frame clones, not every one. The sample records over 14,000 clones, roughly 76% being singletons. Turning to this clone: Its antigen is undetermined.

Germline CDR1 reads MNHNY; CDR2 reads SVGAGI (reference sequence). The CDR3 runs 13 residues. V lost 10 bases and J lost 6, with 19 bases in between. The source is a woman in her late teens or twenties with type 1 diabetes. Sequencing was carried out using stem cell memory CD4+ T cells from blood. The chain uses TRBV6-6 and TRBJ2-7; a weak D match, TRBD2 (6 bases). The CDR3: CATRGSGLVEQYF. CDR3 DNA sequence: TGTGCCACCCGGGGGAGCGGGTTAGTCGAGCAGTACTTC.